These 10 T cell receptor beta chains were all obtained from the same sample, sequenced in a study of CD8+CD57+ T cells in acquired aplastic anemia. The use of genomic DNA as template underpinned the TCR beta VDJ and CDR3 profiling. Each CDR3 protein is one row after TCRdb ran MiXCR on the reads. The profile shows 200,000 to 250,000 distinct CDR3 sequences, approximately 50% of them singletons. Patients who underwent sequencing had shown CD8+CD57+ cell expansion by flow cytometry. Sequenced: sorted CD4+, CD8+, or CD8+CD57+ T cells (not recorded which) from PBMCs. These receptors all come from a human donor with aplastic anemia.

This clonotype was seen only once. This rearrangement joins TRBV19 to TRBJ2-5; no clear D gene. CDR3 length: 14 residues. The germline V and J ends were trimmed by 3 bases and 1 base, with 9 bases remaining between them. The germline V gene has CDR1 LNHDA and CDR2 SQIVND (reference sequence). The CDR3 nucleotides read TGTGCCAGTAGTATGGGCCAGGTCCAAGAGACCCAGTACTTC. Translation: CASSMGQVQETQYF.

This clonotype was seen only a few times. The rearrangement joins TRBV10-3 to TRBJ2-7; 7 bases map to TRBD1. CDR3 length: 14 residues. V trimming: 4 bases; J trimming: 3 bases; junction bases outside the gene matches: 6. Germline V gene lookup returns CDR1 ENHRY and CDR2 SYGVKD. The CDR3 coding sequence is TGTGCCATCAGTGGGTCGACAGGGATCTACGAGCAGTACTTC. It yields the protein CAISGSTGIYEQYF.

This chain joins TRBV6-2 or TRBV6-3 and TRBJ1-1; D unresolved. The CDR3 contains 11 residues. The germline V gene has CDR1 MNHEY and CDR2 SVGEGT. V was clipped by 2 bases and J by 11 bases, with 9 bases between them. CDR3 sequence (DNA): TGTGCCAGCAGTTACGGACGAGGGGCTTTCTTT. It yields the protein CASSYGRGAFF.

Concerning this clonotype: Mismatch with germline at one junction end may stem from a read error. The gene calls are TRBV6-4 and TRBJ2-2; possible D gene TRBD2, 5 bases. From germline, CDR1 is MRHNA and CDR2 SNTAGT. The CDR3 is made up of 15 amino acids. This CDR3 is CASSDSSGNTGELSF. The DNA for the CDR3 is TGTGCCAGCAGTGACTCTTCGGGGAACACCGGGGAGCTGTCTTTT.

This sequence joins TRBV29-1 and TRBJ2-7, with D perhaps given as TRBD1 or TRBD2 (5 bases each). The CDR3 covers 15 residues. CDR1 and CDR2 (germline): SQVTM, ANQGSEA. The V gene lost 7 bases and the J gene lost 2 bases, with 21 bases spanning the gap. CDR3 amino acids: CSGNRVGTGPYEQYF. The CDR3 DNA reads TGCAGCGGCAATAGGGTCGGGACGGGCCCCTACGAGCAGTACTTC.

The chain combines TRBV24-1 with TRBJ1-2; 9 bases line up with TRBD1. V was pared by 3 bases and J by 4 bases, with 8 bases of the junction left unmatched. CDR1 is KGHDR, CDR2 SFDVKD, per germline. The CDR3 contains 16 residues. In DNA, the CDR3 is TGTGCCACCAGTGATCCCGGGACAGGGCACCTCTATGGCTACACCTTC. This translates into CATSDPGTGHLYGYTF.

Regarding this clonotype: A clone one base away is much larger, so this may be a read error. CDR3 loop: CASSFGAGRHQPQHF. The DNA for the CDR3 is TGTGCCAGCAGCTTCGGGGCAGGGAGGCATCAGCCCCAGCATTTT. The chain couples TRBV5-6 to TRBJ1-5; D may be TRBD1 (5 bases). CDR1 and CDR2 from the germline V gene are SGHDT and YYEEEE. The germline V and J ends were trimmed by 2 bases and 5 bases, with 14 bases remaining between them. The CDR3 runs 15 residues.

As concerns this clonotype: The junction departs from germline at one end; a sequencing error may be responsible. The chain links TRBV15 to TRBJ2-6; a possible D gene is TRBD2 (6 bases). The CDR3 is 14 residues long. Looked up from germline, CDR1 is LNHNV and CDR2 is YYDKDF (reference sequence). CDR3 sequence: CATSRDKEGYTEAF. CDR3 DNA sequence: TGTGCCACCAGCAGAGATAAGGAGGGCTACACTGAAGCTTTC.

Ten or more counts support this clonotype. The CDR3 DNA reads TGTGCCAGCAGCTACGAGGGGGGGAACACTGAAGCTTTCTTT. It encodes CASSYEGGNTEAFF. The J gene is TRBJ1-1, the V gene TRBV7-9; TRBD1 is a possible D gene (6 bases). This CDR3 comprises 14 residues. Trimming stripped 4 bases from V and 1 base from J, with 10 bases between. Germline-derived CDR1 and CDR2 are SEHNR and FQNEAQ (reference sequence).

About this clonotype: The CDR3 end shows no conserved phenylalanine or tryptophan, and so a read error is likely. It is unclear where the CDR3 begins or ends on the DNA, so no DNA is shown, and the CDR3 is as TCRdb lists it. The chain has TRBV29-1 and TRBJ2-2; the table gives TRBD1 as D, unverified against the DNA. Including both end residues, the CDR3 is 8 amino acids long. Germline CDR1 is SQVTM and CDR2 is ANQGSEA. CDR3 sequence: CSVEGPGQ.